The TCR beta chain described here comes from a study of PD-L1 blockade in urothelial cancer. Study context: When patients started atezolizumab in about 2014, it was given at 1,200 mg intravenously every 3 weeks. Reported median T cell count for blood samples was more than 110,000.

Generated by immunoSEQ multiplex PCR, the TCRdb table keeps only in-frame clones and is missing some. The sample lists about 37,000 clones; over 75% were seen once. Time point specified: pretreatment peripheral blood. Locally advanced or metastatic urothelial carcinoma affected the patients. Germline V gene lookup returns CDR1 SEHNR and CDR2 FQNEAQ (reference sequence). Trimming shortened V by 1 base and J by 5 bases, and 11 bases separated the two germline ends. The CDR3 has 14 amino acids. This chain links TRBV7-9 with TRBJ1-2; D is unclear. The clonotype was recovered from a man aged 60 to 75 with urothelial cancer. This specimen consisted of PBMCs, obtained around atezolizumab (anti-PD-L1) treatment. CDR3 sequence reads: CASSLGAGSYGYTF. In nucleotides, the CDR3 is TGTGCCAGCAGCTTAGGAGCGGGGTCTTATGGCTACACCTTC.